These 14 T cell receptor beta chains originate from one sample sequenced in a study of response to subunit inactivated influenza vaccine. TCRdb fed the RT-PCR reads into MiXCR, producing one record per CDR3 protein. The data show 150,000 to 200,000 distinct CDR3 sequences, approximately 11% seen once. Here the sequenced sample was non-naive T cells sorted from PBMCs, taken 40 to 50 days after vaccination. These TCRs come from a man aged 50 to 59 who received an inactivated influenza vaccine.

V usage is TRBV7-3 and J usage is TRBJ2-3, with 12 nucleotides matching TRBD2. The CDR3 extends over 18 amino acids. J lost 3 bases, V lost 5 bases, and 12 bases had no gene match. Germline lookup yields CDR1 SGHTA and CDR2 FQGTGA. The CDR3: CASSLGLAGIAGTDTQYF. The CDR3 DNA follows: TGTGCCAGCAGCCTCGGACTAGCGGGGATAGCAGGGACAGATACGCAGTATTTT.

This clonotype has ten or more counts. The rearrangement uses TRBV5-1 and TRBJ2-1, with 7 bases fitting TRBD2. Germline V gene lookup returns CDR1 SGHRS and CDR2 YFSETQ. J lost 8 bases, V lost 4 bases, and 9 bases had no gene match. There are 14 residues in the CDR3. In DNA form, the CDR3 reads TGCGCCAGCAGCGGAGCTCATGCGGGGGATGAGCAGTTCTTC. Its translation is CASSGAHAGDEQFF. Full variable domain (remainder filled in from reference TRBV5-1 and TRBJ2-1): KAGVTQTPRYLIKTRGQQVTLSCSPISGHRSVSWYQQTPGQGLQFLFEYFSETQRNKGNFPGRFSGRQFSNSRSEMNVSTLELGDSALYLCASSGAHAGDEQFFGPGTRLTVL.

CDR3 sequence: CASRPHRPYLTTNTEAFF. CDR3 DNA sequence: TGTGCCAGCAGACCACACAGACCCTACCTGACAACAAACACTGAAGCTTTCTTT. The J gene is TRBJ1-1, the V gene TRBV3-1; D is uncertain. Trimming removed 6 bases from V and 2 bases from J, with 25 bases in between. The length of the CDR3 is 18 residues. Germline V gene lookup returns CDR1 LGHDT and CDR2 YNNKEL (reference sequence).

Ten or more counts support this clonotype. This chain joins TRBV4-3 and TRBJ2-4; no clear D. With 1 base removed from V and 0 bases from J, the gap between germline ends came to 7 bases. The CDR3 is 15 residues long. Germline CDR1 and CDR2: LGHNA and YSLEER. CDR3 amino acids: CASSQGFSAKNIQYF. The CDR3 nucleotides read TGCGCCAGCAGCCAAGGGTTTTCAGCCAAAAACATTCAGTACTTC.

This clonotype was seen at least ten times. V gene TRBV12-3 or TRBV12-4 combines with J gene TRBJ1-2; no firm D call. Trimming took off 10 bases at V and 2 bases at J, with 14 bases between the two ends. The CDR3 totals 13 residues. The CDR3 loop reads CAIRRAVNYGYTF. CDR3 nucleotides: TGTGCCATCCGGAGAGCGGTCAACTATGGCTACACCTTC.

The rearrangement links TRBV6-5 to TRBJ2-2, with unresolved D. CDR1 MNHEY and CDR2 SVGAGI come from the germline V gene. V lost 8 bases and J lost 2, with 12 bases in between. This CDR3 spans 14 amino acids. The CDR3 protein is CASCSSLNTGELFF. For the CDR3, the DNA is TGTGCCAGCTGTTCTAGTCTTAACACCGGGGAGCTGTTTTTT.

This chain connects TRBV11-1 to TRBJ2-5; unclear D gene. The germline CDR1 and CDR2 sequences are SGHAT and FQDESV (reference sequence). This CDR3 has 14 amino acids. V lost 4 bases to trimming and J lost 2 bases, with 11 bases between them. CDR3 protein: CASSSPGWQETQYF. DNA for the CDR3: TGTGCCAGCAGCTCGCCCGGCTGGCAAGAGACCCAGTACTTC.

The table lists this clonotype with a few counts. V gene TRBV10-1 combines with J gene TRBJ2-7; 9 bases are a match to TRBD2. The V segment lost 0 bases and the J segment 3 bases; nucleotides outside the gene matches: 12. Germline-derived CDR1 and CDR2 are WNHNN and SYGVQD (reference sequence). There are 18 residues in the CDR3. CDR3 protein: CASSESVSGGAWFYEQYF. For the CDR3, the DNA is TGCGCCAGCAGTGAGTCGGTTAGCGGGGGCGCGTGGTTCTACGAGCAGTACTTC.

This clonotype was counted a few times. The J gene is TRBJ2-1, the V gene TRBV24-1; a weak D match, TRBD1 (6 bases). The V gene's germline CDR1 is KGHDR and CDR2 SFDVKD. The V end lost 8 bases, the J end lost 8 bases, and 15 bases lay between the germline ends. The CDR3 is 13 amino acids. In DNA form, the CDR3 reads TGTGCCACCAACCCGAGTGGGGGCGATGAGCAGTTCTTC. Amino acid sequence: CATNPSGGDEQFF.

This clonotype turned up a few times. As DNA, the CDR3 is TGCGCCAGCAGCTTGACAGGAGGGGATGGAGAGCAGTACTTC. It translates to CASSLTGGDGEQYF. This chain connects TRBV5-1 to TRBJ2-7, with D possibly matching TRBD2 (6 bases). V was shortened by 1 base and J by 7 bases, with 15 bases between the two germline ends. The CDR3 spans 14 residues. The germline V gene has CDR1 SGHRS and CDR2 YFSETQ.

This clonotype was detected many times. The chain recombines TRBV5-5 with TRBJ2-5, with a tentative D call TRBD2 (6 bases). The length of the CDR3 is 15 residues. From germline, CDR1 is SGHKS and CDR2 YYEKEE (reference sequence). V lost 1 base, J lost 2 bases, and 12 bases lay in between. The CDR3 sequence is CASSLPGAGQETQYF. In DNA, the CDR3 is TGTGCCAGCAGCTTGCCGGGAGCCGGGCAAGAGACCCAGTACTTC.

This clonotype was seen only a few times. V usage is TRBV11-2 and J usage is TRBJ2-2; either TRBD1 or TRBD2 may supply D (6 bases each). The CDR3 spans 16 residues. The germline V gene encodes CDR1 SGHAT and CDR2 FQNNGV. The V end was cut by 3 bases, the J end by 7 bases, with 18 bases between. DNA for the CDR3: TGTGCCAGCAGCTTGATGATCGGGGGCGTTCACGGGGAGCTGTTTTTT. It yields the protein CASSLMIGGVHGELFF. The entire variable domain, with the rest obtained from reference TRBV11-2 and TRBJ2-2, is as follows: EAGVAQSPRYKIIEKRQSVAFWCNPISGHATLYWYQQILGQGPKLLIQFQNNGVVDDSQLPKDRFSAERLKGVDSTLKIQPAKLEDSAVYLCASSLMIGGVHGELFFGEGSRLTVL.

The genes are TRBV27 and TRBJ2-3, with TRBD2 matching over 13 bases. Trimming cost V 0 bases and J 2 bases; bases outside gene matches: 17. This CDR3 comprises 22 residues. Germline values: CDR1 MNHEY, CDR2 SMNVEV (reference sequence). For the CDR3, the DNA is TGTGCCAGCAGTTTATCATACTGGACTAGCGGGGGACTCAAAAAATACACAGATACGCAGTATTTT. This codes for CASSLSYWTSGGLKKYTDTQYF.

The chain recombines TRBV27 with TRBJ2-3; D might be TRBD1 or TRBD2, each matching 6 bases. CDR1 and CDR2 (germline): MNHEY, SMNVEV (reference sequence). The CDR3 is 13 amino acids. With 2 bases removed from V and 8 bases from J, the gap between germline ends came to 11 bases. CDR3 nucleotide sequence: TGTGCCAGCAGTTTAAGGGGGGCGGGTACGCAGTATTTT. Translation: CASSLRGAGTQYF.